These 27 T cell receptor beta chains originate from one sample sequenced in a study of shared T cell receptors in the human thymus. Some clones are missing from TCRdb's copy, which holds only in-frame ones; the method was immunoSEQ multiplex PCR. Among fewer than 700,000 clones, 88% were seen once, and the ten largest hold roughly 0.0097%. These data were also reused for a study on human thymus T cells.

Sequenced sample: thymocytes. These receptors originate from a boy younger than two with a congenital heart defect.

The J gene is TRBJ2-7, the V gene TRBV7-8; 9 nucleotides agree with TRBD2. Germline-derived CDR1 and CDR2 are SGHVS and FQNEAQ. The CDR3 extends over 17 amino acids. V shed 4 bases and J 5 bases; nucleotides not matched to a gene: 15. The CDR3: CASSSRDSGSTRDEQYF. The CDR3, as DNA: TGTGCCAGCAGCTCCAGAGATAGCGGGAGTACGAGGGACGAGCAGTACTTC.

The rearrangement links TRBV4-2 to TRBJ2-2, with 9 bases fitting TRBD2. With V trimmed by 2 bases and J by 6 bases, 10 bases remained unmatched. CDR3 length: 17 residues. Per germline, CDR1 LGHNA and CDR2 YNFKEQ. The CDR3 region is CASSQFSRTSDPGELFF. CDR3 DNA sequence: TGTGCCAGCAGCCAATTTTCCAGGACTAGCGATCCCGGGGAGCTGTTTTTT.

This rearrangement joins TRBV27 to TRBJ1-4; 10 nucleotides agree with TRBD1. V gave up 6 bases and J gave up 4 bases; unmatched junction bases: 5. Germline V lookup: CDR1 MNHEY, CDR2 SMNVEV (reference sequence). The CDR3 totals 15 residues. DNA for the CDR3: TGTGCCAGCAGAGCCGGGACAGGGGTTAATGAAAAACTGTTTTTT. The encoded protein is CASRAGTGVNEKLFF.

The CDR3: CASSRGTALRSDTQYF. As DNA, the CDR3 is TGTGCCAGCAGCCGTGGGACAGCCCTTCGTTCAGATACGCAGTATTTT. V is TRBV16 and J is TRBJ2-3; 7 bases match TRBD1. Germline V gene sequence: CDR1 KGHSY, CDR2 FQNENV. V was pared by 4 bases and J by 4 bases, with 11 bases of the junction left unmatched. The CDR3 totals 16 residues.

V and J are TRBV28 and TRBJ1-2; a weak D match, TRBD1 (6 bases). Germline assignment: CDR1 MDHEN and CDR2 SYDVKM. The CDR3 extends over 15 amino acids. Trimming took 7 bases from V and 4 from J, leaving 19 bases between them. CDR3 residues: CASIRSGTPPYGYTF. The CDR3 DNA is TGTGCCAGCATTCGATCCGGGACACCACCCTATGGCTACACCTTC.

The chain employs TRBV27 and TRBJ2-2; 13 bases are shared with TRBD2. The germline gives CDR1 MNHEY, CDR2 SMNVEV (reference sequence). The CDR3 spans 19 residues. V shed 5 bases, J shed 6 bases, and the junction held 15 bases outside the gene matches. The CDR3 here is CASSPPGTSGKVAAGELFF. In DNA, the CDR3 is TGTGCCAGCAGTCCCCCCGGGACTAGCGGGAAAGTTGCAGCCGGGGAGCTGTTTTTT.

The genes are TRBV4-3 and TRBJ2-7; 14 positions match TRBD2. The germline V gene encodes CDR1 LGHNA and CDR2 YSLEER. The CDR3 is made up of 16 amino acids. After removal of 1 base from V and 4 bases from J, the junction contained 3 bases not matched to a gene. CDR3 protein: CASSQVRLAGGYEQYF. In DNA form, the CDR3 reads TGCGCCAGCAGCCAAGTTAGACTAGCGGGAGGGTACGAGCAGTACTTC.

J is TRBJ2-5 and V is TRBV7-9; TRBD2 agrees at 8 bases. V shed 5 bases, J shed 0 bases, and the junction held 11 bases outside the gene matches. Per germline, CDR1 SEHNR and CDR2 FQNEAQ (reference sequence). This CDR3 is 17 amino acids long. The CDR3 here is CASSHKGNSGDQETQYF. The DNA for the CDR3 is TGTGCCAGCAGCCACAAAGGAAATAGCGGGGACCAAGAGACCCAGTACTTC.

The chain couples TRBV25-1 to TRBJ1-1; 9 bases match TRBD1. The CDR3 has 16 amino acids. With V trimmed by 3 bases and J by 3 bases, 8 bases remained unmatched. The V gene's germline CDR1 is MGHDK and CDR2 SYGVNS. CDR3 region: CASSDGKDRGDTEAFF. As DNA, the CDR3 is TGTGCCAGCAGTGATGGAAAGGACAGGGGTGACACTGAAGCTTTCTTT.

This clone was found once. The chain carries TRBV27 and TRBJ2-7; tentative D call: TRBD1 (6 bases). CDR3 length equals 19 residues. The germline V gene encodes CDR1 MNHEY and CDR2 SMNVEV (reference sequence). Trimming removed 2 bases from V and 3 bases from J, with 26 bases in between. The CDR3 loop reads CASSLAESGTTLTFYEQYF. Written as DNA, the CDR3 is TGTGCCAGCAGTTTAGCGGAATCCGGGACAACGCTAACCTTCTACGAGCAGTACTTC.

This clone was seen just once. The chain combines TRBV7-9 with TRBJ2-2; perhaps TRBD2 as D (5 bases). CDR3 length: 16 amino acids. V was clipped by 0 bases and J by 2 bases, with 10 bases between them. CDR1 is SEHNR, CDR2 FQNEAQ, per germline (reference sequence). CDR3 in amino acids: CASSLAAAINTGELFF. Here the CDR3 DNA reads TGTGCCAGCAGCTTAGCAGCGGCTATAAACACCGGGGAGCTGTTTTTT. Complete variable domain (other parts from reference TRBV7-9 and TRBJ2-2): DTGVSQNPRHKITKRGQNVTFRCDPISEHNRLYWYRQTLGQGPEFLTYFQNEAQLEKSRLLSDRFSAERPKGSFSTLEIQRTEQGDSAMYLCASSLAAAINTGELFFGEGSRLTVL.

Only a few counts were recorded for this clone. The J gene is TRBJ2-3, the V gene TRBV19; TRBD1 matches 7 bases. Trimming at V came to 4 bases and at J to 0 bases, leaving 4 bases not matched to a gene. The CDR3 spans 15 residues. CDR1 and CDR2 (germline): LNHDA, SQIVND (reference sequence). The CDR3 spells CASSRWDSSTDTQYF. CDR3 coding DNA: TGTGCCAGTAGTAGATGGGACAGTAGCACAGATACGCAGTATTTT. Together with reference TRBV19 and TRBJ2-3, the CDR3 gives the full variable domain: DGGITQSPKYLFRKEGQNVTLSCEQNLNHDAMYWYRQDPGQGLRLIYYSQIVNDFQKGDIAEGYSVSREKKESFPLTVTSAQKNPTAFYLCASSRWDSSTDTQYFGPGTRLTVL.

The CDR3 sequence: CASSPTGTANYEQYF. CDR3 in DNA: TGTGCCAGCAGCCCCACCGGGACTGCCAACTACGAGCAGTACTTC. The V gene is TRBV6-5, the J gene TRBJ2-7; D possibly corresponds to TRBD2 (6 bases). V was clipped by 6 bases and J by 3 bases, with 18 bases between them. The length of the CDR3 is 15 residues. Germline values: CDR1 MNHEY, CDR2 SVGAGI.

The chain carries TRBV11-2 and TRBJ1-2; D is uncertain. This CDR3 contains 12 residues. V was shortened by 5 bases and J by 5 bases, with 9 bases between the two germline ends. Germline loops: CDR1 SGHAT, CDR2 FQNNGV. The DNA of the CDR3 is TGTGCCAGCAGCCAAGGCGGGTATGGCTACACCTTC. Its translation is CASSQGGYGYTF.

This chain uses TRBV9 with TRBJ1-1; D remains unclear. The ends were cut back, 7 bases at V and 3 bases at J, with 16 bases in the middle. Germline V gene lookup returns CDR1 SGDLS and CDR2 YYNGEE. The CDR3 consists of 14 residues. The CDR3 spells CASAGAAGDTEAFF. In DNA, the CDR3 is TGTGCCAGCGCTGGAGCAGCGGGCGACACTGAAGCTTTCTTT.

The gene calls are TRBV7-2 and TRBJ2-7, with 7 bases identical to TRBD2. The CDR3 sequence is 15 residues long. The V and J ends lost 5 bases and 4 bases, in that order; junction bases with no gene match: 11. Germline CDR1 SGHTA, CDR2 FQGNSA. CDR3 nucleotides: TGTGCCAGCAGCCCCTTTCGGGAGGTTCAATACGAGCAGTACTTC. This sequence encodes CASSPFREVQYEQYF.

The V and J genes are TRBV27 and TRBJ2-5, with TRBD1 identical over 11 bases. There are 16 residues in the CDR3. Germline CDR1 MNHEY, CDR2 SMNVEV (reference sequence). The V segment lost 6 bases and the J segment 4 bases; nucleotides outside the gene matches: 10. The CDR3 DNA is TGTGCCAGCAGCCTAGCCCGGACAGGGGGCCGAGAGACCCAGTACTTC. This sequence encodes CASSLARTGGRETQYF.

The chain couples TRBV5-6 to TRBJ2-3; D is ambiguous. The ends were cut back, 3 bases at V and 1 base at J, with 15 bases in the middle. Germline CDR1 SGHDT, CDR2 YYEEEE. The CDR3 extends over 16 amino acids. As DNA, the CDR3 is TGTGCCAGCAGCTCCCCACCGCGACAAGGCACAGATACGCAGTATTTT. Translating it yields CASSSPPRQGTDTQYF.

This clone showed up just once. This chain joins TRBV11-2 and TRBJ1-5, with D possibly matching TRBD1 (5 bases). The CDR3 spans 13 residues. Germline CDR1 and CDR2: SGHAT and FQNNGV. V was cut by 8 bases and J by 2 bases, with 10 bases left in between. The CDR3 DNA reads TGTGCCAGCGCCGGAGGGGGCAATCAGCCCCAGCATTTT. Protein product: CASAGGGNQPQHF.

The chain uses TRBV5-8 and TRBJ2-7, with D possibly being TRBD2 (5 bases). The germline gives CDR1 SGHTS, CDR2 YDEGEE. V was pared by 4 bases and J by 4 bases, with 18 bases between. The CDR3 is made up of 15 amino acids. CDR3 loop: CASSPLDWRRYEQYF. In DNA, the CDR3 is TGTGCCAGCAGCCCATTGGACTGGCGCAGGTACGAGCAGTACTTC.

The gene calls are TRBV6-5 and TRBJ2-7; TRBD1 matches at 7 bases. The CDR3 extends over 14 amino acids. The V segment lost 6 bases and the J segment 7 bases; nucleotides outside the gene matches: 12. Germline values: CDR1 MNHEY, CDR2 SVGAGI. This chain's CDR3 is CASRTGTGGGEQYF. The CDR3 nucleotides read TGTGCCAGCAGGACAGGGACGGGTGGGGGTGAGCAGTACTTC.

The chain is built from TRBV11-2 and TRBJ1-4; no definite D call. With 4 bases removed from V and 0 bases from J, the gap between germline ends came to 12 bases. The CDR3 consists of 16 residues. CDR1 is SGHAT and CDR2 is FQNNGV in the germline V gene. The CDR3 protein is CASSSSERATNEKLFF. DNA of the CDR3: TGTGCCAGCAGCTCGTCTGAGAGGGCAACTAATGAAAAACTGTTTTTT.

This chain connects TRBV28 to TRBJ1-1; 7 nucleotides line up with TRBD1. V was clipped by 4 bases and J by 6 bases; unmatched bases: 8. Germline CDR1 MDHEN, CDR2 SYDVKM. The CDR3 length is 14 residues. The CDR3 sequence is CASSSGTGAAEAFF. Here the CDR3 DNA reads TGTGCCAGCAGTTCCGGAACAGGGGCGGCTGAAGCTTTCTTT.

This clone was detected only once. The genes are TRBV7-9 and TRBJ1-4; D might be TRBD1 (6 bases). The CDR3 is 17 amino acids. V was trimmed by 7 bases and J by 4 bases, leaving 22 bases between them. CDR1 SEHNR and CDR2 FQNEAQ come from the germline V gene (reference sequence). The CDR3 sequence is CASNSKGDPLSNEKLFF. The CDR3 nucleotides read TGTGCCAGCAATTCAAAGGGGGATCCCTTAAGTAATGAAAAACTGTTTTTT. Variable domain in full (rest from reference TRBV7-9 and TRBJ1-4): DTGVSQNPRHKITKRGQNVTFRCDPISEHNRLYWYRQTLGQGPEFLTYFQNEAQLEKSRLLSDRFSAERPKGSFSTLEIQRTEQGDSAMYLCASNSKGDPLSNEKLFFGSGTQLSVL.

This clone was observed once. This rearrangement joins TRBV10-3 to TRBJ1-5; 10 bases are a match to TRBD1. The germline V gene encodes CDR1 ENHRY and CDR2 SYGVKD. The CDR3 covers 15 residues. V dropped 3 bases and J dropped 2; count of bases not matched to a gene: 1. The DNA for the CDR3 is TGTGCCATCAGTGAAGGGACAGGGGGCAATCAGCCCCAGCATTTT. Its translation is CAISEGTGGNQPQHF.

V is TRBV7-3 and J is TRBJ2-7; 12 bases agree with TRBD2. The V segment lost 5 bases and the J segment 0 bases; nucleotides outside the gene matches: 8. The CDR3 spans 17 residues. Germline V gene sequence: CDR1 SGHTA, CDR2 FQGTGA. The CDR3 protein is CASSPGLAGESSYEQYF. The CDR3 coding sequence is TGTGCCAGCAGCCCGGGACTAGCGGGCGAAAGCTCCTACGAGCAGTACTTC.

The rearrangement links TRBV9 to TRBJ2-2; maybe TRBD2 (6 bases). Germline V gene lookup returns CDR1 SGDLS and CDR2 YYNGEE. V lost 9 bases and J 3 bases, leaving 21 bases between the germline ends. CDR3 length: 16 residues. The CDR3 spells CATYLPSGTYTGELFF. Here the CDR3 DNA reads TGTGCCACCTACTTACCCTCCGGGACTTACACCGGGGAGCTGTTTTTT.